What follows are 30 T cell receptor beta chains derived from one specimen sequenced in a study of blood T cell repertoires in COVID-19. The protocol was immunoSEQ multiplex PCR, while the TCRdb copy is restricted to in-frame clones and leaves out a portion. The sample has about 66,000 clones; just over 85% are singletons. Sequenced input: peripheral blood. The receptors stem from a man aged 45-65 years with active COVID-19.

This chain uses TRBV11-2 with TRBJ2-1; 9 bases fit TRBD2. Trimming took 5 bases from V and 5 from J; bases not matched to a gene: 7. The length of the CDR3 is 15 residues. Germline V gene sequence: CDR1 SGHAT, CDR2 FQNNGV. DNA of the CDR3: TGTGCCAGCAGCCTATGGACTAGCGATAACAATGAGCAGTTCTTC. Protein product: CASSLWTSDNNEQFF. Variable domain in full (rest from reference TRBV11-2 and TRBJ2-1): EAGVAQSPRYKIIEKRQSVAFWCNPISGHATLYWYQQILGQGPKLLIQFQNNGVVDDSQLPKDRFSAERLKGVDSTLKIQPAKLEDSAVYLCASSLWTSDNNEQFFGPGTRLTVL.

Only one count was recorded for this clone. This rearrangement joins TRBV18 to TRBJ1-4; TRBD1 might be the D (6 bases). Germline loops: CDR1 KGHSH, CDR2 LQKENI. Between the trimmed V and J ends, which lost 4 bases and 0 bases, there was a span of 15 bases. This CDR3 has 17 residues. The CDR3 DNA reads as TGTGCCAGCTCACGGAACAGGGTTGGGGCAACTAATGAAAAACTGTTTTTT. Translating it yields CASSRNRVGATNEKLFF.

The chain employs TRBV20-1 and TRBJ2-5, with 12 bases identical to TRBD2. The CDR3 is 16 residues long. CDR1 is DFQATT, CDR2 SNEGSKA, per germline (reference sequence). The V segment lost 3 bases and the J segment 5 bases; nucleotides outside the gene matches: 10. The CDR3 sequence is CSASSLAGGPRETQYF. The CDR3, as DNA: TGCAGTGCTAGTTCTCTAGCGGGAGGGCCGCGGGAGACCCAGTACTTC.

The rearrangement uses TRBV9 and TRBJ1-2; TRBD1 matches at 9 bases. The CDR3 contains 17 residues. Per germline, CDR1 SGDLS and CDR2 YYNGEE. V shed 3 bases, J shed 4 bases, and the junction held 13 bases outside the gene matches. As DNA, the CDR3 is TGTGCCAGCAGCGCGGTGAACCGGGACAGGGACGTCTATGGCTACACCTTC. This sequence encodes CASSAVNRDRDVYGYTF. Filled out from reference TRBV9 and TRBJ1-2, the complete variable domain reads DSGVTQTPKHLITATGQRVTLRCSPRSGDLSVYWYQQSLDQGLQFLIQYYNGEERAKGNILERFSAQQFPDLHSELNLSSLELGDSALYFCASSAVNRDRDVYGYTFGSGTRLTVV.

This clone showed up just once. In DNA, the CDR3 is TGTGCCAGCAGTTTCGACGGGTATGGCTACACCTTC. This translates into CASSFDGYGYTF. The chain carries TRBV6-2 or TRBV6-3 and TRBJ1-2; D is unclear. Germline lookup yields CDR1 MNHEY and CDR2 SVGEGT. This CDR3 region has 12 residues. Trimming left V 4 bases short and J 5 bases short, with 8 bases between.

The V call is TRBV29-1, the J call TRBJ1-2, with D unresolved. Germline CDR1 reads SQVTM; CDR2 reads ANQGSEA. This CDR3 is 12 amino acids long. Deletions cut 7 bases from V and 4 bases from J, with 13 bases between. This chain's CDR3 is CSALVASYGYTF. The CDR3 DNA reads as TGCAGCGCCTTGGTGGCCTCCTATGGCTACACCTTC.

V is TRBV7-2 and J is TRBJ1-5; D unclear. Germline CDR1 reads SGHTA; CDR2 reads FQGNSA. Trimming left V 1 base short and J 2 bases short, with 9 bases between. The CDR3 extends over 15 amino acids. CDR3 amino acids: CASSLESGRNQPQHF. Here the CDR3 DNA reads TGTGCCAGCAGCTTAGAATCAGGTCGCAATCAGCCCCAGCATTTT.

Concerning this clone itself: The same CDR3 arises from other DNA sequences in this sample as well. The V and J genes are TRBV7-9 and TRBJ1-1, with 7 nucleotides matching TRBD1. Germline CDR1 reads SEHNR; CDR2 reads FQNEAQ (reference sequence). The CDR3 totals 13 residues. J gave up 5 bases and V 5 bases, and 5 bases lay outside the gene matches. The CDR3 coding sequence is TGTGCCAGCAGCCCAGGGGGACGGACTGAAGCTTTCTTT. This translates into CASSPGGRTEAFF.

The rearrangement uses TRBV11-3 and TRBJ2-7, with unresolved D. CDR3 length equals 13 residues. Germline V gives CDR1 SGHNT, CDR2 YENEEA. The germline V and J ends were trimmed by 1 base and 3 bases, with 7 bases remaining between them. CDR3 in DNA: TGTGCCAGCAGCTTAGTGGCAAACTACGAGCAGTACTTC. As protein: CASSLVANYEQYF. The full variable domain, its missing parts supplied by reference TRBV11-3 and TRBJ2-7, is EAGVVQSPRYKIIEKKQPVAFWCNPISGHNTLYWYLQNLGQGPELLIRYENEEAVDDSQLPKDRFSAERLKGVDSTLKIQPAELGDSAVYLCASSLVANYEQYFGPGTRLTVT.

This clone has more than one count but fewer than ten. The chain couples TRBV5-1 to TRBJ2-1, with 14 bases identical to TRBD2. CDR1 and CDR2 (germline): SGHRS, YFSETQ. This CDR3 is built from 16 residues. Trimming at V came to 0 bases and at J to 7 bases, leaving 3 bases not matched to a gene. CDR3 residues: CASSLGGTSGGNEQFF. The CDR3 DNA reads TGCGCCAGCAGCTTGGGAGGGACTAGCGGGGGTAATGAGCAGTTCTTC.

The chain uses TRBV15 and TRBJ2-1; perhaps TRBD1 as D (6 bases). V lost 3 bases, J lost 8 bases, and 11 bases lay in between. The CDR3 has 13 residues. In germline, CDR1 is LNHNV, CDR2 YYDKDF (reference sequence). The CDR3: CATSRGAMDEQFF. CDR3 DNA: TGTGCCACCAGCAGGGGGGCTATGGATGAGCAGTTCTTC.

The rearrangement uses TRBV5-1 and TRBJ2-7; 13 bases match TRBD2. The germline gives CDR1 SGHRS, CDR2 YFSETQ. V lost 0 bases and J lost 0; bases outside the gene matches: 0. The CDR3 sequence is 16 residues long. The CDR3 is CASSLGTSGSSYEQYV. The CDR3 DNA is TGCGCCAGCAGCTTGGGGACTAGCGGGAGCTCCTACGAGCAGTACGTC.

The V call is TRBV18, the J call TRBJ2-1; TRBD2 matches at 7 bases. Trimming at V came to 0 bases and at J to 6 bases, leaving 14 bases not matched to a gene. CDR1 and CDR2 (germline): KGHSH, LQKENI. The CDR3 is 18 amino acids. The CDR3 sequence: CASSPPGVAGGNSNEQFF. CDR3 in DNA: TGTGCCAGCTCACCACCGGGAGTAGCCGGGGGGAACAGCAATGAGCAGTTCTTC.

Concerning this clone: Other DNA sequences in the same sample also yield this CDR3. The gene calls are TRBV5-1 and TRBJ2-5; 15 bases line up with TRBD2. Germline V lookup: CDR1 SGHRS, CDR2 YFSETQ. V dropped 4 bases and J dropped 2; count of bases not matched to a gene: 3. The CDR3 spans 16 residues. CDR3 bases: TGCGCCAGCAGCCTTGGGACTAGCGGGGGGCAAGAGACCCAGTACTTC. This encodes CASSLGTSGGQETQYF.

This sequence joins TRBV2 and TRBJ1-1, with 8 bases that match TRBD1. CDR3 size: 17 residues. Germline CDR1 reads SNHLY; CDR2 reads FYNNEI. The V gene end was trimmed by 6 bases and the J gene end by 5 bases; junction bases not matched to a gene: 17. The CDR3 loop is CASSYPGQVAPGTEAFF. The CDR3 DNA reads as TGTGCCAGCAGCTACCCGGGACAGGTCGCGCCGGGTACTGAAGCTTTCTTT.

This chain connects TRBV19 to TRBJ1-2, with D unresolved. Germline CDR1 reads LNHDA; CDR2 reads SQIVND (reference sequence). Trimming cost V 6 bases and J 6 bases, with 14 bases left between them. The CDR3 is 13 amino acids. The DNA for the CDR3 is TGTGCCAGTAGACCCCAAGGACTGAATGGCTACACCTTC. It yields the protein CASRPQGLNGYTF.

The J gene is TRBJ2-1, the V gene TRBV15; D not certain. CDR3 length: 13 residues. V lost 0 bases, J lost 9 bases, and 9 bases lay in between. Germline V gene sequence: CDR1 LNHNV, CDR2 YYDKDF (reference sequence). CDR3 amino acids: CATSRDPVSEQFF. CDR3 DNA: TGTGCCACCAGCAGAGATCCTGTCAGTGAGCAGTTCTTC.

The CDR3 sequence is CASSEDRLRGHDTQYF. Written as DNA, the CDR3 is TGTGCCAGCAGCGAAGACAGATTAAGGGGACACGATACGCAGTATTTT. The gene calls are TRBV7-2 and TRBJ2-3; possible D gene TRBD1, 6 bases. The CDR3 has 16 residues. Looked up from germline, CDR1 is SGHTA and CDR2 is FQGNSA. The V end was cut by 5 bases, the J end by 6 bases, with 21 bases between.

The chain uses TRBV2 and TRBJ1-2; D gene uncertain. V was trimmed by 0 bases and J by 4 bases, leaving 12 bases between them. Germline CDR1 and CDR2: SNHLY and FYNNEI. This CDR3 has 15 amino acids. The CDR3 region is CASSEAPGVLYGYTF. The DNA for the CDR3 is TGTGCCAGCAGTGAAGCACCGGGAGTCCTCTATGGCTACACCTTC.

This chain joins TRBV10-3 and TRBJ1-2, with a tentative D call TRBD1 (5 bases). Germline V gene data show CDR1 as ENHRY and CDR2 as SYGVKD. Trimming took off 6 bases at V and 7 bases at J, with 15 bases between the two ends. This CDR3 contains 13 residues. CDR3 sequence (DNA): TGTGCCATCAGGCCGGCCAGGGATTCTGGCTACACCTTC. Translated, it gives CAIRPARDSGYTF.

For the CDR3, the DNA is TGTGCCAGCAGCCCACGAGACGGGACAGACTATGGCTACACCTTC. This translates into CASSPRDGTDYGYTF. The chain combines TRBV9 with TRBJ1-2, with 7 bases aligning to TRBD1. Germline-derived CDR1 and CDR2 are SGDLS and YYNGEE. V lost 4 bases to trimming and J lost 3 bases; unmatched junction nucleotides: 9. The CDR3 loop spans 15 amino acids.

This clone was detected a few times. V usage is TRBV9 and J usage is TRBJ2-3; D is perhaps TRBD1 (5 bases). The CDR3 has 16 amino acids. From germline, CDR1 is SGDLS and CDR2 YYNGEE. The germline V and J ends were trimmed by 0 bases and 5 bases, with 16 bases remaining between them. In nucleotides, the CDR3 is TGTGCCAGCAGCGTAGCTACTGGTGACAGCTTAGATACGCAGTATTTT. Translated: CASSVATGDSLDTQYF.

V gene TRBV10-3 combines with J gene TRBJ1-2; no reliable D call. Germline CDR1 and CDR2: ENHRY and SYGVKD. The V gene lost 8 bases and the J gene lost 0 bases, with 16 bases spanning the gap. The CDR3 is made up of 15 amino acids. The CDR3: CAIRSREGANYGYTF. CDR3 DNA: TGTGCCATCCGTTCTCGGGAGGGAGCTAACTATGGCTACACCTTC.

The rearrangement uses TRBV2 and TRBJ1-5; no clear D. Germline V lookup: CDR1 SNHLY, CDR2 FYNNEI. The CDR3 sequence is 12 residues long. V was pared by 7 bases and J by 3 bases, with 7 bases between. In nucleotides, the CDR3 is TGTGCCAGCAACTTTCTCAATCAGCCCCAGCATTTT. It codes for CASNFLNQPQHF.

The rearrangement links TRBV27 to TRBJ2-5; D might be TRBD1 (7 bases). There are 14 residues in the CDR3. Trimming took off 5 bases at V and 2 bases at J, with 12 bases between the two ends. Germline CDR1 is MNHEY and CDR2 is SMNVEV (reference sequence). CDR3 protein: CASSLTGRQETQYF. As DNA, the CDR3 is TGTGCCAGCAGTCTGACAGGGAGGCAAGAGACCCAGTACTTC.

The CDR3 spells CASSYKQNGEKLFF. DNA for the CDR3: TGTGCCAGCAGTTACAAACAGAACGGAGAAAAACTGTTTTTT. The rearrangement links TRBV6-6 to TRBJ1-4; no clear D gene. V gave up 2 bases and J gave up 8 bases, with 12 bases separating them. Germline lookup yields CDR1 MNHNY and CDR2 SVGAGI (reference sequence). The CDR3 spans 14 residues.

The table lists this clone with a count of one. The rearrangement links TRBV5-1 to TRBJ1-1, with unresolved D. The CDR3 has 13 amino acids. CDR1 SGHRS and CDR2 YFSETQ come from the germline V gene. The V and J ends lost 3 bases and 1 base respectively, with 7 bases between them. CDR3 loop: CASSSPGNTEAFF. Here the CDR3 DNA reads TGCGCCAGCAGCTCTCCAGGGAACACTGAAGCTTTCTTT.

CDR3 sequence (DNA): TGTGCCAGTAAGATCACTAGCGGGGGAAACAATGAGCAGTTCTTC. Encoded protein: CASKITSGGNNEQFF. J is TRBJ2-1 and V is TRBV19, with 11 bases aligning to TRBD2. The V gene end was trimmed by 7 bases and the J gene end by 5 bases; junction bases not matched to a gene: 7. CDR1 LNHDA and CDR2 SQIVND come from the germline V gene (reference sequence). The CDR3 is 15 residues long. Full variable domain (outside the CDR3, taken from reference TRBV19 and TRBJ2-1): DGGITQSPKYLFRKEGQNVTLSCEQNLNHDAMYWYRQDPGQGLRLIYYSQIVNDFQKGDIAEGYSVSREKKESFPLTVTSAQKNPTAFYLCASKITSGGNNEQFFGPGTRLTVL.

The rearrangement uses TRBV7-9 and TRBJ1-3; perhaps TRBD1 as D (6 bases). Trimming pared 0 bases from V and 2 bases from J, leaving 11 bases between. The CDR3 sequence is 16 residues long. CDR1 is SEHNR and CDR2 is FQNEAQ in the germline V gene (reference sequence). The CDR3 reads CASSLAVDSTGNTIYF. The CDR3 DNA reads TGTGCCAGCAGCTTAGCGGTGGACAGCACTGGAAACACCATATATTTT.

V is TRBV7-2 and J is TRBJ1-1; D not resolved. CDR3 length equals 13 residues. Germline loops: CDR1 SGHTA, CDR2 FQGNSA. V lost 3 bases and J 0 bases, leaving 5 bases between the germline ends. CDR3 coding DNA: TGTGCCAGCAGCTTGAGGATGAACACTGAAGCTTTCTTT. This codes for CASSLRMNTEAFF.